Shown below are 24 T cell receptor beta chains from a single sample sequenced in a study of blood T cells in healthy people across ages (dated by TCRdb to between 2015 and 2017). Libraries were constructed by 5' RACE. Data came from an Illumina HiSeq 2500. A second PCR of about 7 to 12 cycles was run with a J-beta primer mix and a sample-barcoded 5' primer. The public sequencing data were trimmed at Q25 with fastp and processed into clonotypes with MiXCR by TCRdb, which kept only in-frame beta chains. When rows share a CDR3 protein, they turn into one entry using the most common DNA and genes. For this sample the table gives 600,000 to 1,000,000 distinct CDR3 sequences, of which approximately 25% were detected only once. The top ten clonotypes cover under 4% of the sample. Another study also made use of these data, one on T cells of mothers and their children.

The specimen was blood. These receptors were collected from a boy aged 10-17 years in good health.

The rearrangement joins TRBV4-3 to TRBJ1-2; tentative D call: TRBD1 (6 bases). Germline V gene sequence: CDR1 LGHNA, CDR2 YSLEER. This CDR3 comprises 14 residues. V dropped 3 bases and J dropped 7 bases, with 15 bases sitting between them. CDR3 bases: TGCGCCAGCAGCCAGTGGACAGACTCCCTTGGCTACACCTTC. It translates to CASSQWTDSLGYTF.

V gene TRBV25-1 combines with J gene TRBJ2-5; no reliable D call. The CDR3 length is 14 residues. The V gene's germline CDR1 is MGHDK and CDR2 SYGVNS. V lost 3 bases and J lost 1, with 9 bases in between. The CDR3 reads CASSDPRPQETQYF. The CDR3 DNA follows: TGTGCCAGCAGTGACCCAAGGCCCCAAGAGACCCAGTACTTC.

This clonotype was recorded many times. This may arise from a read error, as a much more abundant clone is one base away. CDR3: CASSPGTVYGYAF. The DNA for the CDR3 is TGTGCCAGCAGTCCCGGGACAGTCTATGGCTACGCCTTC. This chain uses TRBV12-3 or TRBV12-4 with TRBJ1-2; 7 positions match TRBD1. The CDR3 runs 13 residues.

This clonotype was seen more than once but under ten times. This rearrangement joins TRBV30 to TRBJ2-5; tentatively, D is TRBD1 or TRBD2 (5 bases each). Germline-derived CDR1 and CDR2 are GTSNPN and SVGIG (reference sequence). V lost 2 bases, J lost 2 bases, and 15 bases lay in between. This CDR3 region has 15 residues. The CDR3 sequence: CAWSPGTVYQETQYF. Here the CDR3 DNA reads TGTGCCTGGAGTCCAGGGACCGTTTATCAAGAGACCCAGTACTTC.

The V gene is TRBV7-9, the J gene TRBJ2-7; no reliable D call. V lost 0 bases and J lost 6, with 15 bases in between. The CDR3 is 15 amino acids. Germline lookup yields CDR1 SEHNR and CDR2 FQNEAQ (reference sequence). Here the CDR3 reads CASSLAYREAGEQYF. The CDR3, as DNA: TGTGCCAGCAGCTTAGCGTATCGCGAGGCAGGCGAGCAGTACTTC.

Ten or more counts support this clonotype. The chain is built from TRBV6-6 and TRBJ2-1, with TRBD2 as a possible D gene (5 bases). The CDR3 is made up of 15 amino acids. CDR1 and CDR2 from the germline V gene are MNHNY and SVGAGI (reference sequence). V was trimmed by 5 bases and J by 0 bases, leaving 11 bases between them. The CDR3 sequence is CASSPGLGSYNEQFF. The CDR3 DNA is TGTGCCAGCAGTCCCGGACTTGGCTCCTACAATGAGCAGTTCTTC.

The chain has TRBV12-3 or TRBV12-4 and TRBJ1-1; 8 bases are shared with TRBD1. The CDR3 loop spans 15 amino acids. V was pared by 5 bases and J by 0 bases, with 5 bases of the junction left unmatched. For the CDR3, the DNA is TGTGCCAGCAGTGATGACAGGGGTATGAACACTGAAGCTTTCTTT. It encodes CASSDDRGMNTEAFF.

Only a few counts were recorded for this clonotype. The chain couples TRBV9 to TRBJ2-3, with D uncertain. V was trimmed by 0 bases and J by 6 bases, leaving 14 bases between them. The CDR3 runs to 15 residues. The germline CDR1 and CDR2 sequences are SGDLS and YYNGEE. CDR3 sequence: CASSVVNSVTDTQYF. The CDR3 nucleotides read TGTGCCAGCAGCGTAGTGAATAGTGTGACGGATACGCAGTATTTT.

The chain has TRBV27 and TRBJ2-5, with 14 bases that match TRBD2. TRBJ2-7 explains the end of the DNA better; the J call may be wrong. The germline CDR1 and CDR2 sequences are MNHEY and SMNVEV (reference sequence). The CDR3 has 18 residues. Written as DNA, the CDR3 is TGTGCCAGCAGTCCACTGAACCTGGGACTAGCGGGGGTCTACGAGCAGTACTTC. Its translation: CASSPLNLGLAGVYEQYF.

This clonotype was recorded a few times. J is TRBJ2-3 and V is TRBV20-1, with 8 bases fitting TRBD2. The J segment lost 3 bases and the V segment lost 3 bases, leaving 11 bases of the junction unmatched. This CDR3 is built from 16 residues. The germline CDR1 and CDR2 sequences are DFQATT and SNEGSKA (reference sequence). CDR3 in DNA: TGCAGTGCTAGGCCTCTGCGGGGGGCGATGACAGATACGCAGTATTTT. Amino acid sequence: CSARPLRGAMTDTQYF.

V gene TRBV5-6 combines with J gene TRBJ2-2; 9 bases align to TRBD1. Trimming removed 4 bases from V and 3 bases from J; junction bases left unmatched: 13. Germline V CDR1 and CDR2: SGHDT, YYEEEE. This CDR3 contains 18 residues. In DNA, the CDR3 is TGTGCCAGCAGCCCTGGTCCTGGCGACAGGGGGGACACCGGGGAGCTGTTTTTT. Translation: CASSPGPGDRGDTGELFF.

This clonotype has only a few counts. The chain has TRBV10-3 and TRBJ2-3; 8 bases align to TRBD1. Trimming at V came to 10 bases and at J to 4 bases, leaving 10 bases not matched to a gene. Germline-derived CDR1 and CDR2 are ENHRY and SYGVKD. The CDR3 spans 14 residues. The CDR3 protein is CATRTGSDADTQYF. CDR3 in DNA: TGTGCCACCCGGACAGGGAGTGACGCAGATACGCAGTATTTT.

This clonotype has at least ten counts. Compared with germline, one end of the junction differs, possibly owing to a read error. This rearrangement joins TRBV7-7 to TRBJ2-7; 14 positions match TRBD2. CDR1 is SSHAT, CDR2 FNYEAQ, per germline (reference sequence). The CDR3 consists of 15 residues. The CDR3 spells CASSPGLAGAYEQYF. Written as DNA, the CDR3 is TGTGCTAGCAGCCCGGGACTAGCGGGAGCGTACGAGCAGTACTTC.

The CDR3 sequence: CASSLARREGLPLRTDTQYF. The CDR3 coding sequence is TGTGCCAGCAGCTTAGCGCGTCGGGAGGGTTTACCCCTTAGAACAGATACGCAGTATTTT. This sequence joins TRBV7-2 and TRBJ2-3, with TRBD2 identical over 8 bases. The CDR3 loop spans 20 amino acids. The germline CDR1 and CDR2 sequences are SGHTA and FQGNSA. The J segment lost 3 bases and the V segment lost 0 bases, leaving 17 bases of the junction unmatched.

In this sample, this clonotype turned up many times. The J gene is TRBJ2-7, the V gene TRBV20-1, with D uncertain. The CDR3 runs 14 residues. V was clipped by 1 base and J by 3 bases, with 13 bases between them. Germline assignment: CDR1 DFQATT and CDR2 SNEGSKA (reference sequence). The CDR3 protein is CSARVSGDIYEQYF. The CDR3 region has the DNA TGCAGTGCTAGAGTGAGTGGGGATATCTACGAGCAGTACTTC.

The chain joins TRBV4-3 to TRBJ2-4; D remains ambiguous. The CDR3 has 17 amino acids. Per the germline V gene, CDR1 is LGHNA and CDR2 is YSLEER. V was cut by 0 bases and J by 0 bases, with 12 bases left in between. Here the CDR3 DNA reads TGCGCCAGCAGCCAAGATCGGGCATCCCTAGCCAAAAACATTCAGTACTTC. Protein product: CASSQDRASLAKNIQYF.

This clonotype came up a few times. The chain combines TRBV7-9 with TRBJ2-1; 10 nucleotides agree with TRBD2. CDR3 length: 16 residues. Per germline, CDR1 SEHNR and CDR2 FQNEAQ (reference sequence). The V segment lost 2 bases and the J segment 9 bases; nucleotides outside the gene matches: 10. Here the CDR3 DNA reads TGTGCCAGCAGCTTATCAGCAGCGGGAGGGCCAGCTGAGCAGTTCTTC. It yields the protein CASSLSAAGGPAEQFF.

This clonotype has just a few counts. The chain is built from TRBV12-3 or TRBV12-4 and TRBJ1-6; D possibly corresponds to TRBD1 (5 bases). Trimming pared 4 bases from V and 6 bases from J, leaving 13 bases between. The CDR3 is 15 residues long. CDR3 region: CASSSPGPSNSPLHF. As DNA, the CDR3 is TGTGCCAGCAGTTCCCCGGGACCGAGTAATTCACCCCTCCACTTT.

This clonotype was detected a few times. The J gene is TRBJ2-4, the V gene TRBV7-2, with D hard to call. CDR3 size: 13 residues. V was trimmed by 4 bases and J by 8 bases, leaving 12 bases between them. CDR1 and CDR2 from the germline V gene are SGHTA and FQGNSA. This chain's CDR3 is CASSSQDRDIQYF. CDR3 sequence (DNA): TGTGCCAGCAGCTCCCAGGATAGGGACATTCAGTACTTC.

In this sample, this clonotype turned up a few times. The chain recombines TRBV27 with TRBJ2-5, with D uncertain. Gene TRBJ2-7 matches the end of the DNA better, so the J call may be wrong. This CDR3 contains 11 residues. CDR1 and CDR2 (germline): MNHEY, SMNVEV (reference sequence). The CDR3 coding sequence is TGTGCCAGCTCCGCAGGCGACGAGCAGTACTTC. It codes for CASSAGDEQYF.

This clonotype was seen a few times. V is TRBV7-2 and J is TRBJ1-3, with TRBD1 as a possible D gene (5 bases). The CDR3 loop spans 19 amino acids. Trimming cost V 1 base and J 4 bases, with 23 bases left between them. In germline, CDR1 is SGHTA, CDR2 FQGNSA. CDR3 bases: TGTGCCAGCAGCTTAGACTCCCTTAGGAATCGGGGGTACGGAAACACCATATATTTT. It translates to CASSLDSLRNRGYGNTIYF.

The chain uses TRBV29-1 and TRBJ2-1; TRBD2 agrees at 8 bases. Germline CDR1 and CDR2: SQVTM and ANQGSEA. This CDR3 spans 14 amino acids. After removal of 2 bases from V and 12 bases from J, the junction contained 12 bases not matched to a gene. CDR3 residues: CSVELAGILDGQFF. CDR3 nucleotide sequence: TGCAGCGTTGAATTAGCGGGGATACTTGATGGGCAGTTCTTC.

Note on this clonotype: An end of the junction does not agree with germline; a read error may underlie this. The chain has TRBV14 and TRBJ2-5; D perhaps matches TRBD2 (5 bases). The better agreement between TRBJ2-7 and the DNA end casts doubt on the J call. Germline V gene lookup returns CDR1 SGHDN and CDR2 FVKESK. The CDR3 has 16 amino acids. The CDR3 DNA follows: TGTGCCAGTAGCCAAGATATTACTGAGGGCTGGTACGAGCAGTACTTC. Amino acid sequence: CASSQDITEGWYEQYF.

The rearrangement links TRBV6-2 or TRBV6-3 to TRBJ2-1, with 8 nucleotides matching TRBD2. This CDR3 contains 16 residues. Germline CDR1 MNHEY, CDR2 SVGEGT. V lost 3 bases to trimming and J lost 14 bases; unmatched junction nucleotides: 18. DNA of the CDR3: TGTGCCAGCAGTTATGACAGGTCGGGGGGGCTCGTCTTCGAGTTCTTC. As protein: CASSYDRSGGLVFEFF.